The clone carrying this T cell receptor (beta chain) has just a few counts. This sample is part of a study of cytomegalovirus exposure and HLA in healthy donors. A multiplex PCR was run with 60 Vbeta primers and 13 Jbeta primers. Using immunoSEQ multiplex PCR, the repertoire was profiled, and TCRdb retains in-frame clones only, with some absent. The sample shows 150,000 to 200,000 clones, over 60% of them seen only once. Trimming removed 2 bases at V and 3 bases at J, with 10 bases between. This CDR3 region has 14 residues. Germline V gene sequence: CDR1 MNHEY, CDR2 SVGAGI. The chain employs TRBV6-5 and TRBJ1-1, with D maybe TRBD1 (6 bases). This clonotype was obtained from a woman aged 50 to 65 in good health and CMV-seronegative. What was sequenced was PBMCs. CDR3 in DNA: TGTGCCAGCAGTTACGGGGGGGCTTACACTGAAGCTTTCTTT. Amino acid sequence: CASSYGGAYTEAFF.